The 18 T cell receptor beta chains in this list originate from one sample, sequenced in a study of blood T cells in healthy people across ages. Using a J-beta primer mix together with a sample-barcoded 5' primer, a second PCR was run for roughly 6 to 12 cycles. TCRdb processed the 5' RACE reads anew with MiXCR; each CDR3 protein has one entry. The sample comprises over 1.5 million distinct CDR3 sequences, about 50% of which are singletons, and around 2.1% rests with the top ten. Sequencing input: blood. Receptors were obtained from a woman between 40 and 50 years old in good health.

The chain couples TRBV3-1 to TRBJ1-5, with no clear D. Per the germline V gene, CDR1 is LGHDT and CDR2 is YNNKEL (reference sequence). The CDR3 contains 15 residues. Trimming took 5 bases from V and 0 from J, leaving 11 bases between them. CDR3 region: CASSSEFYSNQPQHF. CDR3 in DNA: TGTGCCAGCAGCTCGGAATTTTATAGCAATCAGCCCCAGCATTTT.

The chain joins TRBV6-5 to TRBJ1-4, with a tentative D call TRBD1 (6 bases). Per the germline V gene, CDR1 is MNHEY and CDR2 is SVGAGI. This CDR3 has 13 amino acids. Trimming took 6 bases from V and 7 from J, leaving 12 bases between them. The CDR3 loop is CASRRGGVEKLFF. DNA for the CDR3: TGTGCCAGCAGGCGAGGGGGGGTTGAAAAACTGTTTTTT.

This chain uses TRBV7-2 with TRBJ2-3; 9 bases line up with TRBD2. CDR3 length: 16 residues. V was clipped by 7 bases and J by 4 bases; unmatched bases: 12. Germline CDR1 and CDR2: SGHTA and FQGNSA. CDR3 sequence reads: CASTPSGGIGADTQYF. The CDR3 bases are TGTGCCAGCACCCCAAGCGGGGGGATCGGGGCAGATACGCAGTATTTT.

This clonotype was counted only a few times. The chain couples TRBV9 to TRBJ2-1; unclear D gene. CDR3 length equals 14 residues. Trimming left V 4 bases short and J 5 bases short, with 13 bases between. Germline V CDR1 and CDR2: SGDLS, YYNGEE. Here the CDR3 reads CASSFGIANNEQFF. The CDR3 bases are TGTGCCAGCAGCTTCGGTATTGCCAACAATGAGCAGTTCTTC.

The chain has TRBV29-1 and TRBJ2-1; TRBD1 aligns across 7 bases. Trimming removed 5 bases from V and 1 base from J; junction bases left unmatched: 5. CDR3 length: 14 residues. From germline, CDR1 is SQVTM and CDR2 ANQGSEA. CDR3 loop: CSVRKGQSYNEQFF. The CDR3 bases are TGCAGCGTTCGTAAGGGACAGTCCTACAATGAGCAGTTCTTC.

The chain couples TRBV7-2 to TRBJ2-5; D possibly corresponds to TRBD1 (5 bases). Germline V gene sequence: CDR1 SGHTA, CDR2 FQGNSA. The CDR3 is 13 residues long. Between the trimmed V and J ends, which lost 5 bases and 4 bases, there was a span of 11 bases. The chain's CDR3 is CASSPWTRETQYF. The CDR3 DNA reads TGTGCCAGCAGCCCCTGGACACGAGAGACCCAGTACTTC.

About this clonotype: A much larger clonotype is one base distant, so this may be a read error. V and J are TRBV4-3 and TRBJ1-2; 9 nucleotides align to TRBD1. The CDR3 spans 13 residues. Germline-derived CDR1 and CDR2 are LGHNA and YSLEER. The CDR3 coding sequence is TGCGCCAGCAGAACCACAGGGGGCAATGGCTGCACCTTC. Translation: CASRTTGGNGCTF.

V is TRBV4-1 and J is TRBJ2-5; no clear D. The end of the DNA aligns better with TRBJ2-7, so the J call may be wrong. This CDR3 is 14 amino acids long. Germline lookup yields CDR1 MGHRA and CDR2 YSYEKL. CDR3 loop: CASSAMVTDYEQYF. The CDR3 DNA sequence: TGCGCCAGCAGCGCAATGGTAACCGACTACGAGCAGTACTTC.

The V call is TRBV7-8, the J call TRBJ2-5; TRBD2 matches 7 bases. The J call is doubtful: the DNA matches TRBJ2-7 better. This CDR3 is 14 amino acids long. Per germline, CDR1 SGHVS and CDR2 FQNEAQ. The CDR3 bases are TGTGCCAGCAGCTCCGGGGGGTACCCCGGCGAGCAGTACTTC. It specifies CASSSGGYPGEQYF.

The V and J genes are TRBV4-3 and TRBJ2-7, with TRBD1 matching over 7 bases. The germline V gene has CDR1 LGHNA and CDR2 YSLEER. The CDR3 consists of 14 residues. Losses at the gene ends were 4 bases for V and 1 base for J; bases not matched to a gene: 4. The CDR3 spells CASSRDSVSYEQYF. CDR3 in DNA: TGCGCCAGCAGCCGGGACAGCGTTTCCTACGAGCAGTACTTC.

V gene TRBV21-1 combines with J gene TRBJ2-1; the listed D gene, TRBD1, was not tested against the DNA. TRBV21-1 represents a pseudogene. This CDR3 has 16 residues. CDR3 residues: CASSKNGRTLRDEQFF. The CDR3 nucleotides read TGTGCCAGCAGCAAAAACGGGCGAACGCTACGAGATGAGCAGTTCTTC.

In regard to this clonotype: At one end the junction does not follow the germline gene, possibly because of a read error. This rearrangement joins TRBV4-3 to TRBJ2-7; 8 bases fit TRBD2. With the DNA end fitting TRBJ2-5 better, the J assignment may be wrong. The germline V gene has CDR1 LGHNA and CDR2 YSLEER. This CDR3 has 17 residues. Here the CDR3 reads CANSQDRYGGAGETQYF. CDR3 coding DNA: TGCGCCAACAGCCAAGATCGGTACGGGGGGGCCGGAGAGACCCAGTACTTC.

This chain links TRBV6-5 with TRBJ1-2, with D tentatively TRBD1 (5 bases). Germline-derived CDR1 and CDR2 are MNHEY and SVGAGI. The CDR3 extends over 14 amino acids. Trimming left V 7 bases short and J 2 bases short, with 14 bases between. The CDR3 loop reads CASTKGAGNYGYTF. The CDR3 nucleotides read TGTGCCAGCACAAAAGGGGCAGGGAACTATGGCTACACCTTC.

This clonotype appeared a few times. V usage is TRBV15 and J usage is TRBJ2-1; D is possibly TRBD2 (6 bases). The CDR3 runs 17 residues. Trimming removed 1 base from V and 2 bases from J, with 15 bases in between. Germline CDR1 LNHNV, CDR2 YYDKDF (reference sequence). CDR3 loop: CATSRGIGRGAYNEQFF. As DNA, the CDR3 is TGTGCCACCAGCAGAGGAATTGGGCGGGGAGCCTACAATGAGCAGTTCTTC.

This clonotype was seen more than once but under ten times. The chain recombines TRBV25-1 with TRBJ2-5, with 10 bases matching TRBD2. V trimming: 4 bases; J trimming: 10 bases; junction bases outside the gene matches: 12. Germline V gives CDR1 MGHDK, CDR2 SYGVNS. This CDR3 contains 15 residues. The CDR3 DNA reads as TGTGCCAGCAGTGGTAGCGGGGGGCCCTTCTCGGGCCAGTACTTC. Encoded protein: CASSGSGGPFSGQYF.

CDR3 DNA sequence: TGTGCCAGCAGTGATCCGGGACAGGGGCGGGATTCACCCCTCCACTTT. It codes for CASSDPGQGRDSPLHF. The rearrangement uses TRBV25-1 and TRBJ1-6; TRBD1 aligns across 10 bases. The V segment lost 3 bases and the J segment 8 bases; nucleotides outside the gene matches: 7. Germline V gene lookup returns CDR1 MGHDK and CDR2 SYGVNS. The CDR3 is made up of 16 amino acids.

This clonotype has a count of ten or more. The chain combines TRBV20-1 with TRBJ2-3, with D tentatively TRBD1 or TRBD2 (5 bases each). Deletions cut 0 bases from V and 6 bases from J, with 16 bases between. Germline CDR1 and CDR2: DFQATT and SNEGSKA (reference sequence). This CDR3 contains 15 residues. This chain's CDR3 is CSARDVRGQMDTQYF. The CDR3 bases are TGCAGTGCTAGAGATGTGAGGGGTCAGATGGATACGCAGTATTTT.

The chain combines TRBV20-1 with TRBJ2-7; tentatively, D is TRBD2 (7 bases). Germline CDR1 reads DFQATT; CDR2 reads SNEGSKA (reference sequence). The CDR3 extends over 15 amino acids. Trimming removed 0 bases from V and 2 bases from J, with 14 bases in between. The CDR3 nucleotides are TGCAGTGCTAGAGACCCTACCGGGGGGCCCTACGAGCAGTACTTC. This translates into CSARDPTGGPYEQYF.